The present entry profiles one TCR beta chain with its context. The table came from immunoSEQ multiplex PCR; TCRdb's copy has only in-frame clones and leaves some out. The sample yields 450,000 or so clones, about 92% seen once. The data originate from a study of blood T cell repertoires in COVID-19. Participants' own reports of clinical history determined their cohort assignment. What the recovered Cohort 3 donors had was two negative PCRs, clearance, or symptom resolution. Sequenced material: PBMCs or T cells enriched from blood (not recorded which). The sequence was collected from a man younger than 30 who had recovered from COVID-19.

The CDR3 here is CATRTENSPLHF. The CDR3 bases are TGTGCCACTCGAACGGAGAATTCACCCCTCCACTTT. This chain joins TRBV15 and TRBJ1-6; unclear D gene. The CDR3 is 12 residues long. Deletions cut 9 bases from V and 7 bases from J, with 10 bases between. Germline V CDR1 and CDR2: LNHNV, YYDKDF (reference sequence).